This T cell receptor (beta chain) originates from a study of CD8 T cells in Susac syndrome (dated by TCRdb to between 2018 and 2020). With regard to the full study: The study used repertoire sequencing to test whether antigen drove CD8+ T cell activation and differentiation in Susac syndrome. Study-wide findings and limitations: The study acknowledged that relatively few individuals were included in the TCR sequencing and HLA analysis.

RNA was extracted using the RNeasy kit, and roughly 0.45 to 1 microgram was reverse transcribed with random hexamers. The immunoSEQ multiplex PCR assay, covering 54 Vbeta and 13 Jbeta segments, was used to amplify TCR beta CDR3 regions. PCR amplification bias was corrected using a synthetic template baseline for primer optimization and computational correction. The authors processed their data as follows. Reads were assigned to V, D and J genes according to IMGT and analyzed in immunoSEQ Analyzer, with only productive sequences retained. Clonality was calculated as one minus the Shannon entropy normalized by log2 of the number of productive unique sequences. For each patient and control, public and private clones were evaluated among the 100 most prevalent clones. Clones were defined as Susac-specific when absent from the healthy and MS cohorts, from over 950 published viral clones and from other ImmuneACCESS disease sequences. Through fastp at Q25 and MiXCR, TCRdb rebuilt clones from the public reads, retaining in-frame beta chains. Entries that share a CDR3 protein sequence are merged under the most common genes and DNA. These V and J calls derive from TCRdb rather than the authors' analysis. Present in this sample are about 210,000 distinct CDR3 sequences, 95% of which were seen just once. The ten largest account for 0.075% to 0.095% of the sample.

Compared with germline, V lacks 5 bases and J lacks 0 bases; bases without a gene match: 10. Taken from the germline V gene, the CDR1 and CDR2 loops are MDHEN and SYDVKM. The CDR3 holds 18 amino acids from the cysteine to the phenylalanine. Just the 54-base CDR3 DNA is kept, in frame starting at base 1. Peripheral blood CD8+ and CD4+ T cells from healthy donors, Susac syndrome patients and multiple sclerosis patients were profiled by high-throughput TCR beta sequencing. Treatment-naive patients with stable or active relapsing-remitting disease fulfilling revised McDonald criteria were used as multiple sclerosis controls. Bulk CD8+ and CD4+ T cells were purified by magnetic negative isolation, while CD8+ TEMRA cells were enriched using FACS. Blood was collected in EDTA tubes and processed within 24 hours, with PBMCs isolated through density gradient centrifugation. PBMCs intended for TCR sequencing were cryopreserved in liquid nitrogen and thawed later in a water bath at 37 degrees C. The sorted or isolated CD4+, CD8+ and CD8+ TEMRA cells reached a purity of at least 90%.

Comments on this clonotype: The clone's antigen remains unknown. Per-base qualities were not stored, and no clone one base away is much larger.

The clonotype originates from a human donor with multiple sclerosis. Input material: CD4+ T cells from PBMCs. The chain uses TRBV28 and TRBJ2-6, with TRBD1 identical over 7 junction bases. CDR3 reads: CASSPQGRGTSGANVLTF. The DNA is TGTGCCAGCAGTCCACAGGGCAGGGGGACCTCTGGGGCCAACGTCCTGACTTTC.